One sample yielded the 15 T cell receptor beta chains listed below, sequenced in a study of T cells in Graves' hyperthyroidism and ophthalmopathy. Amplification of TCR beta CDR3 regions used RNA as the template. The HTBI set primed first-round TCR CDR3 RT-PCR. TCRdb ran MiXCR on the multiplex PCR reads and lists one entry per CDR3 protein. This table has about 590,000 distinct CDR3 sequences, 15% to 19% appearing once. Sample: blood. All receptors derive from a woman aged 25 to 39 with Graves' hyperthyroidism.

This clonotype came up many times. CDR3 in amino acids: CSAPYPGAGEQFF. The CDR3 DNA is TGCAGTGCCCCCTATCCGGGAGCTGGGGAGCAGTTCTTC. V gene TRBV20-1 combines with J gene TRBJ2-1, with D tentatively TRBD2 (6 bases). Per the germline V gene, CDR1 is DFQATT and CDR2 is SNEGSKA (reference sequence). With 6 bases removed from V and 10 bases from J, the gap between germline ends came to 19 bases. The CDR3 is 13 residues long.

This clonotype was found a few times. The J gene is TRBJ2-3, the V gene TRBV7-9; 14 bases map to TRBD2. Unmatched junction bases numbered 12, after V lost 6 bases and J lost 4 bases. CDR3 length: 18 amino acids. Germline V lookup: CDR1 SEHNR, CDR2 FQNEAQ (reference sequence). CDR3 residues: CASSFRGTSGSGADTQYF. CDR3 bases: TGTGCCAGCAGTTTCCGTGGGACTAGCGGGAGTGGCGCAGATACGCAGTATTTT.

The table lists this clonotype with many counts. The genes are TRBV27 and TRBJ2-3; 7 bases fit TRBD2. The CDR3 totals 16 residues. V lost 3 bases and J lost 5; bases outside the gene matches: 11. Germline V gene sequence: CDR1 MNHEY, CDR2 SMNVEV (reference sequence). CDR3 residues: CASSFRGSGVEDTQYF. The DNA for the CDR3 is TGTGCCAGCAGTTTCCGCGGGAGTGGGGTAGAAGATACGCAGTATTTT.

The chain employs TRBV5-1 and TRBJ1-4, with 8 bases matching TRBD1. V dropped 0 bases and J dropped 8; count of bases not matched to a gene: 6. The CDR3 is 15 amino acids. The V gene's germline CDR1 is SGHRS and CDR2 YFSETQ. The CDR3 sequence: CASSLDGQGREKLFF. The CDR3 DNA reads as TGCGCCAGCAGCTTGGACGGACAGGGTCGAGAAAAACTGTTTTTT.

This clonotype has at least ten counts. This sequence joins TRBV6-1 and TRBJ1-1; 11 nucleotides align to TRBD1. CDR1 and CDR2 (germline): MNHNS, SASEGT. The trim removed 6 bases at V and 3 bases at J, leaving 12 bases unmatched. The CDR3 is 17 amino acids. In DNA form, the CDR3 reads TGTGCCAGCAGCCTTGGACAGGGGGCCGTTTGGTACACTGAAGCTTTCTTT. Protein sequence: CASSLGQGAVWYTEAFF.

V gene TRBV11-2 combines with J gene TRBJ1-3; D possibly corresponds to TRBD1 (6 bases). The CDR3 has 14 amino acids. The germline V gene has CDR1 SGHAT and CDR2 FQNNGV. V lost 4 bases and J 9 bases, leaving 16 bases between the germline ends. In DNA, the CDR3 is TGTGCCAGCAGCTCAGACAGGTCACGCGGCACCATATATTTT. Residues: CASSSDRSRGTIYF.

This clonotype was detected ten times or more. The chain uses TRBV7-9 and TRBJ2-1, with a weak D call TRBD1 (6 bases). Trimming cost V 1 base and J 8 bases, with 12 bases left between them. Germline V gene lookup returns CDR1 SEHNR and CDR2 FQNEAQ (reference sequence). This CDR3 contains 14 residues. The CDR3 nucleotides read TGTGCCAGCAGCTTAGAAGGCCACAGGGATGAGCAGTTCTTC. This codes for CASSLEGHRDEQFF.

This clonotype was counted ten times or more. The CDR3 protein is CASSLGTGRTDTQYF. The CDR3 nucleotides read TGTGCCAGCAGCTTAGGGACAGGGAGGACAGATACGCAGTATTTT. The chain joins TRBV7-9 to TRBJ2-3; 8 nucleotides align to TRBD1. This CDR3 is 15 amino acids long. Trimming took 1 base from V and 3 from J; bases not matched to a gene: 3. Germline CDR1 and CDR2: SEHNR and FQNEAQ (reference sequence).

Many counts were recorded for this clonotype. V usage is TRBV24-1 and J usage is TRBJ1-2; D is possibly TRBD1 (5 bases). The CDR3 is 13 residues long. The V gene lost 9 bases and the J gene lost 0 bases, with 10 bases spanning the gap. The germline gives CDR1 KGHDR, CDR2 SFDVKD. This CDR3 reads CATQGPANYGYTF. In nucleotides, the CDR3 is TGTGCCACCCAGGGCCCTGCTAACTATGGCTACACCTTC.

Many counts were recorded for this clonotype. The rearrangement links TRBV2 to TRBJ1-5; weak D call: TRBD1 (5 bases). The CDR3 consists of 13 residues. Trimming pared 6 bases from V and 4 bases from J, leaving 10 bases between. Germline CDR1 and CDR2: SNHLY and FYNNEI. CDR3 residues: CASSGWGNQPQHF. The CDR3 DNA follows: TGTGCCAGCAGCGGATGGGGGAATCAGCCCCAGCATTTT.

The table lists this clonotype with a few counts. This sequence joins TRBV3-1 and TRBJ2-1; D is unresolved. From germline, CDR1 is LGHDT and CDR2 YNNKEL (reference sequence). V lost 0 bases and J 3 bases, leaving 6 bases between the germline ends. The CDR3 is 14 amino acids. CDR3 DNA: TGTGCCAGCAGCCAAGATAATTTCTACAATGAGCAGTTCTTC. This gives the protein CASSQDNFYNEQFF.

The chain has TRBV6-1 and TRBJ2-7; 14 bases are shared with TRBD2. Trimming took 9 bases from V and 6 from J; bases not matched to a gene: 25. The germline CDR1 and CDR2 sequences are MNHNS and SASEGT. There are 20 residues in the CDR3. The CDR3 coding sequence is TGTGCCAGTGGACTAGCGGGAGGTCCTACTCCGCGGCCAAGGCGTGTCGAGCAGTACTTC. This codes for CASGLAGGPTPRPRRVEQYF.

CDR3 amino acids: CASSYSTRRGNTEAFF. The CDR3 nucleotides are TGTGCCAGCAGTTACTCGACCAGGAGGGGGAACACTGAAGCTTTCTTT. The chain employs TRBV6-2 or TRBV6-3 and TRBJ1-1; D might be TRBD1 (5 bases). Trimming stripped 0 bases from V and 1 base from J, with 12 bases between. There are 16 residues in the CDR3. The germline V gene has CDR1 MNHEY and CDR2 SVGEGT.

The table lists this clonotype with many counts. The chain has TRBV11-2 and TRBJ1-2; D remains ambiguous. This CDR3 spans 13 amino acids. The V gene lost 5 bases and the J gene lost 3 bases, with 10 bases spanning the gap. Germline V gives CDR1 SGHAT, CDR2 FQNNGV. The CDR3 coding sequence is TGTGCCAGCAGCCGGGGAGGGTACTATGGCTACACCTTC. It specifies CASSRGGYYGYTF.

This clonotype was observed at least ten times. The CDR3 spells CATSRTGGRSEQYF. In DNA form, the CDR3 reads TGTGCCACCAGCCGTACAGGGGGCCGGAGCGAGCAGTACTTC. The J gene is TRBJ2-7, the V gene TRBV15, with TRBD1 matching 9 bases. The CDR3 loop spans 14 amino acids. CDR1 and CDR2 (germline): LNHNV, YYDKDF (reference sequence). With 5 bases clipped from V and 6 bases from J, the junction kept 8 bases outside the gene matches.